Each of the 4 T cell receptor beta chains below was sequenced from the same sample in a study of graft-versus-host responses after intestinal transplantation (dated by TCRdb to the early 2020s). Read against the paper, the sample's time point label means: cells obtained before transplantation from donor or recipient. Their cognate antigens are unknown. The library was built by means of the immunoSEQ multiplex PCR assay. Entries here come from immuneACCESS through TCRdb and include only in-frame sequences with V and J called. Some clones fail to appear in such tables; in the studies checked, an unresolved V gene covers under half of the shortfall, and the cause of the remainder is unknown. The sample table records about 91,000 clones; 80% to 95% of these occur just once. Jointly, the top ten make up less than 0.45% of the sample. The starting material was unstimulated CD4+ T cells sorted from spleen or lymph node cells, obtained before transplant. The source is a human donor who was the organ donor for an intestinal transplant.

The chain couples TRBV15 to TRBJ2-2; D gene ambiguous. Germline V gene sequence: CDR1 LNHNV, CDR2 YYDKDF (reference sequence). The CDR3 contains 15 residues. V was shortened by 5 bases and J by 5 bases, with 15 bases between the two germline ends. The CDR3 coding sequence is TGTGCCACCAGCGTAACTCCTTTATATACCGGGGAGCTGTTTTTT. This gives the protein CATSVTPLYTGELFF.

This chain connects TRBV5-6 to TRBJ2-3; unclear D gene. V gave up 4 bases and J gave up 1 base, with 7 bases separating them. Per the germline V gene, CDR1 is SGHDT and CDR2 is YYEEEE. The CDR3 consists of 13 residues. CDR3 amino acids: CASSPTGTDTQYF. The CDR3 DNA reads as TGTGCCAGCAGCCCAACAGGCACAGATACGCAGTATTTT.

The V and J genes are TRBV28 and TRBJ1-4, with 7 bases identical to TRBD1. CDR1 and CDR2 (germline): MDHEN, SYDVKM. The CDR3 has 13 residues. Unmatched junction bases numbered 10, after V lost 4 bases and J lost 14 bases. CDR3 residues: CASSSENRGRLFF. For the CDR3, the DNA is TGTGCCAGCAGTTCGGAAAACAGGGGTCGGCTGTTTTTT.

The chain is built from TRBV18 and TRBJ1-1; no reliable D call. Deletions cut 3 bases from V and 4 bases from J, with 15 bases between. Germline-derived CDR1 and CDR2 are KGHSH and LQKENI. The CDR3 contains 15 residues. CDR3 nucleotides: TGTGCCAGCTCACCTACTAATGCGGTAGTCACTGAAGCTTTCTTT. It specifies CASSPTNAVVTEAFF.